Detailed here is one T cell receptor (beta chain). This specimen belongs to a study of human T cells and chemical hapten exposure. MiXCR, applied by TCRdb to the RACE reads, yields one record per CDR3 protein. The repertoire has 130,000 or so distinct CDR3 sequences, approximately 9.5% of them found once; the top ten carry about 1.8%. Specified time point: healthy volunteer bleed at 2 weeks. Extraction of total RNA was performed on unfractionated whole blood. This CDR3 region has 15 residues. With V trimmed by 1 base and J by 5 bases, 5 bases remained unmatched. Germline CDR1 and CDR2: SGHVS and FNYEAQ.

The origin of this receptor is a male donor in good health. Some clones in this sample may be carry-over from other donors' samples. This chain joins TRBV7-6 and TRBJ2-7; 10 nucleotides align to TRBD2. The sequencing sample was made of whole blood. The CDR3 region is CASSLGLAGRNEQYF. CDR3 bases: TGTGCCAGCAGCTTAGGACTAGCGGGCCGCAACGAGCAGTACTTC.